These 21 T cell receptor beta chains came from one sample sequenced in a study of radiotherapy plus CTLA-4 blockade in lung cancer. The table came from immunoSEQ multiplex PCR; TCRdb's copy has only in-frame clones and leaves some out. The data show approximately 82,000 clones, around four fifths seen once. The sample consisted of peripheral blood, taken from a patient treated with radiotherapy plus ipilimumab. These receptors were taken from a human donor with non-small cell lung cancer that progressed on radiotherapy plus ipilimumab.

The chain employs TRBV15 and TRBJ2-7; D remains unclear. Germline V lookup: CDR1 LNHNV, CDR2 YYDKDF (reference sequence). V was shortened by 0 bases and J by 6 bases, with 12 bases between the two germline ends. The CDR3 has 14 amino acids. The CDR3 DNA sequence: TGTGCCACCAGCAGAGAATTGGGCTCGGGCGAGCAGTACTTC. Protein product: CATSRELGSGEQYF.

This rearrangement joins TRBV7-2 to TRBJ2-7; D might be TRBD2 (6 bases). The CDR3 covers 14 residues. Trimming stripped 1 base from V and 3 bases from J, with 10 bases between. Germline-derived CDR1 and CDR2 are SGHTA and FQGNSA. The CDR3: CASSLDLAIYEQYF. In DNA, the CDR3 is TGTGCCAGCAGCTTAGACCTAGCGATCTACGAGCAGTACTTC.

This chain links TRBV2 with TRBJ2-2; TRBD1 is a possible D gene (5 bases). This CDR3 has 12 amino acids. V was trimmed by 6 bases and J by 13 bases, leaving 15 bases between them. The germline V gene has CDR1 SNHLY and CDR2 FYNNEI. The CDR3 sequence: CASRPYQGGLFF. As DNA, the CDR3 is TGTGCCAGCAGGCCTTACCAGGGCGGGCTGTTTTTT.

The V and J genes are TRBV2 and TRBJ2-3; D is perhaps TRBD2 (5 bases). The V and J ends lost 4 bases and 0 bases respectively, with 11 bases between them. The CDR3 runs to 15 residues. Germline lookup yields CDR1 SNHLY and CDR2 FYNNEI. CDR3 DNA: TGTGCCAGCAGTGGTCAGCGGACCAGCACAGATACGCAGTATTTT. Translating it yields CASSGQRTSTDTQYF. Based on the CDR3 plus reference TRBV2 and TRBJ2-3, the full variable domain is EPEVTQTPSHQVTQMGQEVILRCVPISNHLYFYWYRQILGQKVEFLVSFYNNEISEKSEIFDDQFSVERPDGSNFTLKIRSTKLEDSAMYFCASSGQRTSTDTQYFGPGTRLTVL.

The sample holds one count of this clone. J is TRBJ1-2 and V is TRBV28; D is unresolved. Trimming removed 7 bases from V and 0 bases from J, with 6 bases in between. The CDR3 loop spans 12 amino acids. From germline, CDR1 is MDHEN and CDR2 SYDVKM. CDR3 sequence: CASNQANYGYTF. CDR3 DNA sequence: TGTGCCAGCAACCAGGCTAACTATGGCTACACCTTC.

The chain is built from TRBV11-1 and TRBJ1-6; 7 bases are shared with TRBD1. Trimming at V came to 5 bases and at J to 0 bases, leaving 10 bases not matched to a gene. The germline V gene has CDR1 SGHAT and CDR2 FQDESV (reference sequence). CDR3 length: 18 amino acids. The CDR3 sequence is CASSVDRWYPSYNSPLHF. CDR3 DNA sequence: TGTGCCAGCAGCGTGGACAGGTGGTACCCCTCCTATAATTCACCCCTCCACTTT. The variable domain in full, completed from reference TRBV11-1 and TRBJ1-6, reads EAEVAQSPRYKITEKSQAVAFWCDPISGHATLYWYRQILGQGPELLVQFQDESVVDDSQLPKDRFSAERLKGVDSTLKIQPAELGDSAMYLCASSVDRWYPSYNSPLHFGNGTRLTVT.

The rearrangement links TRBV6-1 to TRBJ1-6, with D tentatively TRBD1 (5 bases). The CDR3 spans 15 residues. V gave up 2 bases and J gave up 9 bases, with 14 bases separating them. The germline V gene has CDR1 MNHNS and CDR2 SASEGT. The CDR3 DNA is TGTGCCAGCAGTGAAAGGGTCAGGGTTGGTTCACCCCTCCACTTT. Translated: CASSERVRVGSPLHF.

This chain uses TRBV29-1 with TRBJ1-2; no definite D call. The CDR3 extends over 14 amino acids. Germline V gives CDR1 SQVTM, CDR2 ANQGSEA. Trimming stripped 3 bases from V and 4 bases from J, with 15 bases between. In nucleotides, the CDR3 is TGCAGCGTTGAGGTAGGGCAGTCTGTCTATGGCTACACCTTC. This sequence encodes CSVEVGQSVYGYTF.

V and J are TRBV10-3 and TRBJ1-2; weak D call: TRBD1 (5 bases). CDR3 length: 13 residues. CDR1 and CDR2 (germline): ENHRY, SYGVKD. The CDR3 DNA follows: TGTGCTACTTCAGGAGGGGCAGACTATGGCTACACCTTC. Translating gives CATSGGADYGYTF.

As DNA, the CDR3 is TGTGCCAGCAGCCCCGGTGGTCGGCAGATCCTCCGGGAGCTGTTTTTT. Encoded protein: CASSPGGRQILRELFF. The gene calls are TRBV4-2 and TRBJ2-2; unclear D gene. In germline, CDR1 is LGHNA, CDR2 YNFKEQ. The CDR3 sequence is 16 residues long. The V gene lost 4 bases and the J gene lost 9 bases, with 21 bases spanning the gap.

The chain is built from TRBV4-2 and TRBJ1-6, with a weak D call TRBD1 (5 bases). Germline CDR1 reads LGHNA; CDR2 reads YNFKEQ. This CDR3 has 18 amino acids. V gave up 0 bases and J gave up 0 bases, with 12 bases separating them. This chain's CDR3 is CASSQDWTGVSYNSPLHF. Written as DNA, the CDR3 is TGTGCCAGCAGCCAAGATTGGACGGGGGTCTCCTATAATTCACCCCTCCACTTT.

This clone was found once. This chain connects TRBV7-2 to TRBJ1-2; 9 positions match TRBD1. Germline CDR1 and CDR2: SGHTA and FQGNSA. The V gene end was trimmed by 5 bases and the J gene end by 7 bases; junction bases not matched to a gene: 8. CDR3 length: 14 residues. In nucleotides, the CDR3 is TGTGCCAGCAGCCAAGGACAGGGGAGTGGTGGCTACACCTTC. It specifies CASSQGQGSGGYTF.

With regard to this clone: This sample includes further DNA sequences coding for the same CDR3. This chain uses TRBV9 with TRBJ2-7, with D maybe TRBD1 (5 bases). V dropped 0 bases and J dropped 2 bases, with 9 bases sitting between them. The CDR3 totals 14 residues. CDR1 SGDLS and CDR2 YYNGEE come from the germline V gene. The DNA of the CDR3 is TGTGCCAGCAGCGTAGAAGGGGTTACCTACGAGCAGTACTTC. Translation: CASSVEGVTYEQYF.

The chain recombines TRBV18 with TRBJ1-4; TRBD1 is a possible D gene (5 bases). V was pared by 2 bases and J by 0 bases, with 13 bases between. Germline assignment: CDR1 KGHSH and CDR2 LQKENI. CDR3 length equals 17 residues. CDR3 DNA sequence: TGTGCCAGCTCACCATTAGACAGTCTCCCAACTAATGAAAAACTGTTTTTT. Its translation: CASSPLDSLPTNEKLFF.

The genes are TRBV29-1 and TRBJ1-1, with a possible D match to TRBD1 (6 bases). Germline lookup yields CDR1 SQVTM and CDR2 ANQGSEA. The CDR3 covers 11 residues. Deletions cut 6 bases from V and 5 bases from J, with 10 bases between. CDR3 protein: CSVMRGTEAFF. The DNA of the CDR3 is TGCAGCGTCATGAGGGGGACTGAAGCTTTCTTT.

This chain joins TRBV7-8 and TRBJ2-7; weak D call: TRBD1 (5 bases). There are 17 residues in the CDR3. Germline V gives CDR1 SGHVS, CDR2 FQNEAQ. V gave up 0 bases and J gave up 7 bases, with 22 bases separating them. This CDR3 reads CASSLAHGADPLGEQYF. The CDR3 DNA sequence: TGTGCCAGCAGCTTAGCACATGGGGCGGACCCTCTGGGGGAGCAGTACTTC.

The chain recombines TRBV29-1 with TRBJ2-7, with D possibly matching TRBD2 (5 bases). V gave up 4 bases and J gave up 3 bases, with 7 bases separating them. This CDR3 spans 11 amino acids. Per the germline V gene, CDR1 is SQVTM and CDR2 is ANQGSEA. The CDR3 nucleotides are TGCAGCGTTGTACGGGGCTACGAGCAGTACTTC. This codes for CSVVRGYEQYF.

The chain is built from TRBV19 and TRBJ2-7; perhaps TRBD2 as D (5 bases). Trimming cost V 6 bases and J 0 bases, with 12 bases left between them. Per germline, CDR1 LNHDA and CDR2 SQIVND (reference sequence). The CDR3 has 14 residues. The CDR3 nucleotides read TGTGCCAGTAGCTACGCGGGTAGCTCCTACGAGCAGTACTTC. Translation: CASSYAGSSYEQYF.

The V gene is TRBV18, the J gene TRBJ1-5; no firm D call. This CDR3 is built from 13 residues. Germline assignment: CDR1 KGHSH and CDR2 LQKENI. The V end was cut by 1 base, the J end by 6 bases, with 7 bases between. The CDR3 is CASSPQESQPQHF. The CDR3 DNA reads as TGTGCCAGCTCACCACAAGAAAGTCAGCCCCAGCATTTT. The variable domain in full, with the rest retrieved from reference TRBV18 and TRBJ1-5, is NAGVMQNPRHLVRRRGQEARLRCSPMKGHSHVYWYRQLPEEGLKFMVYLQKENIIDESGMPKERFSAEFPKEGPSILRIQQVVRGDSAAYFCASSPQESQPQHFGDGTRLSIL.

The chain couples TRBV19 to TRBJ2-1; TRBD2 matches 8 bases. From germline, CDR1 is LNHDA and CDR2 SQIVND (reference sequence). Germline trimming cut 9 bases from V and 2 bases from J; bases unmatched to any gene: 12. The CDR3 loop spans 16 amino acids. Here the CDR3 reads CASPPLSGSPYNEQFF. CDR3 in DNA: TGTGCCAGCCCCCCGCTCAGCGGGAGCCCCTACAATGAGCAGTTCTTC.

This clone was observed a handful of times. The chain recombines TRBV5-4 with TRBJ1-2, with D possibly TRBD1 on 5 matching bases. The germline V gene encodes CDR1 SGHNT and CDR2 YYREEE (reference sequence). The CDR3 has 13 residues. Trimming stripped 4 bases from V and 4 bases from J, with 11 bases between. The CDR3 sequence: CASSLGTRYGYTF. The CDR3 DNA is TGTGCCAGCAGCCTGGGGACCCGCTATGGCTACACCTTC.